This T cell receptor (beta chain) comes out of a study of early T cells in non-severe SARS-CoV-2 infection. The overall study: Sequencing targeted bulk RNA from unsorted whole blood, leaving chains unpaired. Study-wide results and caveats: VDJdb matching favored anti-spike CD8 responses, missing private and CD4 specificities.

The CDR3 length is 13 residues. Looked up from germline, CDR1 is GTSNPN and CDR2 is SVGIG (reference sequence). V shed 2 bases and J shed 2 bases, with 10 bases lying between them. Unique molecular identifiers were added to individual cDNA molecules. Each CDR3 protein is one row after TCRdb ran MiXCR on the 5' RACE reads. The profile shows around 57,000 distinct CDR3 sequences, 10% to 11% of them singletons. This clonotype has just a few counts. What it recognizes is unknown. The chain links TRBV30 to TRBJ2-7, with D hard to call. The TCR sequence derives from an adult who was a healthcare worker with PCR-confirmed SARS-CoV-2 infection or an uninfected control (not recorded which). Sequencing was performed on whole blood. In nucleotides, the CDR3 is TGTGCCTGGAGTAGGACGGTGCCCTACGAGCAGTACTTC. Translating it yields CAWSRTVPYEQYF.